This T cell receptor (beta chain) was observed in a study of shared T cell receptors in the human thymus. The CDR3 consists of 13 residues. Germline assignment: CDR1 MDHEN and CDR2 SYDVKM. Only in-frame clones appear in the TCRdb table, and some are missing; sequencing was by immunoSEQ multiplex PCR. The sample includes some 760,000 clones, 70% to 90% of them seen just once. Separately, the same data were catalogued under a study of human thymus T cells. From that paper: Having corrective surgery for congenital heart defects, healthy Finnish infants were the ones who donated. Resected material from corrective heart surgery provided the thymus tissue analysed.

The chain joins TRBV28 to TRBJ1-1; D is uncertain. What was sequenced was thymocytes. The TCR comes from a girl under two years old with a congenital heart defect. The CDR3 DNA sequence: TGTGCGACGCAAGAGCCCGAGGTTGCTGAAGCTTTCTTT. It encodes CATQEPEVAEAFF.